This entry concerns a single T cell receptor beta chain. Its matching antigen is unknown. Germline CDR1 SGHVS, CDR2 FQNEAQ. The CDR3 is 15 amino acids. V shed 0 bases and J 7 bases; nucleotides not matched to a gene: 8. Time point defined: newly diagnosed GD, antithyroid drugs for less than 3 months. From PBMCs, RNA was extracted and then used to make the TCR library. This entry belongs to a study of regulatory T cells in long-lasting Graves disease. Study results and caveats: Gene preferences differed: TRBV28, TRBJ1-2, TRBJ2-5 in persistent cases. Compared with new cases, persistent Graves' patients showed reduced TCR diversity.

With iRepertoire HTBI primers and Arm-PCR of CDR3 regions, TCR beta libraries were built. As handled by the study authors: Across all samples, more than 60 TRBV segments and more than 11 TRBJ segments were identified. TCRdb redid the calling of the multiplex PCR reads with MiXCR, one entry per CDR3 protein. Clone size and V and J calls follow TCRdb, not the original study. The table has 380,000 or so distinct CDR3 sequences, under 20% seen once; the top ten hold 20% to 25%. The same sample was also studied in work on T cells in Graves' hyperthyroidism and ophthalmopathy. That source reports: Model-based prediction identified ophthalmopathy a median approximately 6.2 months prior to its onset.

The sequence was obtained from a woman between 18 and 29 years old with Graves disease. The specimen comprised peripheral blood mononuclear cells (PBMCs), sampled at new diagnosis, from a patient treated with antithyroid drugs. The chain couples TRBV7-8 to TRBJ1-2; 7 bases fit TRBD1. CDR3 amino acids: CASSLATDREGGYTF. The CDR3 DNA reads as TGTGCCAGCAGCTTAGCAACCGACAGGGAGGGTGGCTACACCTTC.